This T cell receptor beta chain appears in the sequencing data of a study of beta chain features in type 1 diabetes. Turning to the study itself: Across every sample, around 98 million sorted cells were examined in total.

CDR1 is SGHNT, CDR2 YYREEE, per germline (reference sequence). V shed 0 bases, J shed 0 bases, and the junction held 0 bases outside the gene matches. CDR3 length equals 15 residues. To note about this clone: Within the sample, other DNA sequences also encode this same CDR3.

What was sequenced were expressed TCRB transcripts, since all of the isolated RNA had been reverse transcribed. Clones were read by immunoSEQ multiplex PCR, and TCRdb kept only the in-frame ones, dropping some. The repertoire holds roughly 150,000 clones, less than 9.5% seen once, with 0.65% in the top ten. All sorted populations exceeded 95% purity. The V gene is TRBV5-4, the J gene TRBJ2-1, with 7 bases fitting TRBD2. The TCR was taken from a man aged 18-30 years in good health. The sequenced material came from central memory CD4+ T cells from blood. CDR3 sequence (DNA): TGTGCCAGCAGCTTGGGCGGGAGCTCCTACAATGAGCAGTTCTTC. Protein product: CASSLGGSSYNEQFF.